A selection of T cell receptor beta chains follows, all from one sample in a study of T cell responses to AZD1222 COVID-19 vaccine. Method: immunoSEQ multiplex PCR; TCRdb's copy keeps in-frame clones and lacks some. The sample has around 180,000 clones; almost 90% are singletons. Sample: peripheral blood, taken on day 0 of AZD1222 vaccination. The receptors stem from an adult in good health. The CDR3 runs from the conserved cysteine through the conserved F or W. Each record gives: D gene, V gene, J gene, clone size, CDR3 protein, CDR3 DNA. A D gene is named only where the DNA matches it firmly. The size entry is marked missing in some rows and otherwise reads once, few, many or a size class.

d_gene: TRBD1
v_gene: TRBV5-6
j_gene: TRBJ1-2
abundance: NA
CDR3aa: CASSLFETGRFYGYTF
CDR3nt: TGTGCCAGCAGCTTGTTTGAGACAGGGAGGTTCTATGGCTACACCTTC

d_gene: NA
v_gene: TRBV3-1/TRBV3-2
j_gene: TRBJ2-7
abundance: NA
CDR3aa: CASSQRGVSYEQYF
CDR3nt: TGTGCCAGCAGCCAACGCGGGGTCTCCTACGAGCAGTACTTC

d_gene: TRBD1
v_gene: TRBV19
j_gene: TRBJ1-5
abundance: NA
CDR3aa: CASSIPGGKPQHF
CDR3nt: TGTGCCAGTAGTATACCAGGGGGGAAGCCCCAGCATTTT

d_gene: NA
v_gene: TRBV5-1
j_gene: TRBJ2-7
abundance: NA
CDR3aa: CASSFGSNEQYF
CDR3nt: TGCGCCAGCAGCTTCGGCAGCAACGAGCAGTACTTC

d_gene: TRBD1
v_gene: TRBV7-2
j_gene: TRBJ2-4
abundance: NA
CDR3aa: CASSEPGTGTKNIQYF
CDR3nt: TGTGCCAGCAGCGAACCCGGGACAGGCACCAAAAACATTCAGTACTTC

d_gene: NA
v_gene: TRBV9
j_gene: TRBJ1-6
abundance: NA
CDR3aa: CASSADSPMHSPLHF
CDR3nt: TGTGCCAGCAGCGCTGACAGCCCGATGCATTCACCCCTCCACTTT

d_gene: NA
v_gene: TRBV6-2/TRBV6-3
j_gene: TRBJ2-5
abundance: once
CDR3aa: CASSYRQESQETQYF
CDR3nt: TGTGCCAGCAGTTACCGCCAGGAGTCGCAAGAGACCCAGTACTTC

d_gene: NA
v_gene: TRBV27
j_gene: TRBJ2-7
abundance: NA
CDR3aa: CASSLRLGGGAIYEQYF
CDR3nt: TGTGCCAGCAGTTTACGTCTCGGAGGGGGCGCGATCTACGAGCAGTACTTC

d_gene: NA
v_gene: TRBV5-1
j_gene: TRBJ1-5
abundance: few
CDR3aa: CASSMVGNQPQHF
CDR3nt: TGCGCCAGCAGTATGGTCGGCAATCAGCCCCAGCATTTT

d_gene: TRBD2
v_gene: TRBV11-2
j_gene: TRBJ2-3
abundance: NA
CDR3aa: CASSPGSGGSTDTQYF
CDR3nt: TGTGCCAGCAGTCCGGGTAGCGGGGGTAGCACAGATACGCAGTATTTT

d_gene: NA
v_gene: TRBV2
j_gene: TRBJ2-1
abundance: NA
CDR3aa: CASELGRAANEQFF
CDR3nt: TGTGCCAGCGAATTGGGCAGGGCGGCCAATGAGCAGTTCTTC

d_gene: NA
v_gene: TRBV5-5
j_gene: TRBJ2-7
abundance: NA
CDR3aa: CASSPRPSGPSYEQYF
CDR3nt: TGTGCCAGCAGCCCCCGTCCTTCAGGGCCTTCCTACGAGCAGTACTTC

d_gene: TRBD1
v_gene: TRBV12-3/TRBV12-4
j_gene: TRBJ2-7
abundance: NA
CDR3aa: CASSLGQDYEQYF
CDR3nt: TGTGCCAGCAGTCTAGGACAGGACTACGAGCAGTACTTC

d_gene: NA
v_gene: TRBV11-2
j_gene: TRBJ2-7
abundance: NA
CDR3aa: CASSSQGSEQYF
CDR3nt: TGTGCCAGCAGCTCCCAGGGGTCCGAGCAGTACTTC

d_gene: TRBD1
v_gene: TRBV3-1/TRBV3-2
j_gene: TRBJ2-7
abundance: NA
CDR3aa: CASSHGQGYEQYF
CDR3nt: TGTGCCAGCAGCCACGGACAGGGGTACGAGCAGTACTTC

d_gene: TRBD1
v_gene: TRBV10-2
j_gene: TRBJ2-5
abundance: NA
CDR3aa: CASSDSGTGETQYF
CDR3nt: TGCGCCAGCAGTGACTCCGGGACAGGGGAGACCCAGTACTTC

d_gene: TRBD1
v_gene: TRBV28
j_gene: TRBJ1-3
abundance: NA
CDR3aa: CASSPGEGGAGGNTIYF
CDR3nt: TGTGCCAGCAGTCCCGGCGAAGGGGGCGCTGGCGGAAACACCATATATTTT

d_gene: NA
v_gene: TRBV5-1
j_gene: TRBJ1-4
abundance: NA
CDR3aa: CASSLAVGSGEKLFF
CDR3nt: TGCGCCAGCAGCTTGGCCGTGGGGAGCGGCGAAAAACTGTTTTTT

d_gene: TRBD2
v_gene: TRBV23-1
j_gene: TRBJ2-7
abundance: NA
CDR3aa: CAASPAGSYEQYF
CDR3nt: TGCGCCGCGTCGCCAGCGGGGTCCTACGAGCAGTACTTC

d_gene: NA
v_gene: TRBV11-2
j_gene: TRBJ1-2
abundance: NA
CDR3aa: CASSAGPRDGYTF
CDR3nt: TGTGCCAGCAGCGCCGGGCCTCGCGATGGCTACACCTTC

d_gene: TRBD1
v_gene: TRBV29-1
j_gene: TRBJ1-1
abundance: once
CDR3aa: CSVDREISRNTEAFF
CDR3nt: TGCAGCGTGGACAGGGAAATCAGCCGGAACACTGAAGCTTTCTTT

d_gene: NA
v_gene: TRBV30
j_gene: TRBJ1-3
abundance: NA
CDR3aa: CAWSVGAGNTIYF
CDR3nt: TGTGCCTGGAGTGTGGGAGCTGGAAACACCATATATTTT

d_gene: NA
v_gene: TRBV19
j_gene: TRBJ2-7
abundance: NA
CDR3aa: CASSRGFEQYF
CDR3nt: TGTGCCAGTAGTAGGGGCTTCGAGCAGTACTTC

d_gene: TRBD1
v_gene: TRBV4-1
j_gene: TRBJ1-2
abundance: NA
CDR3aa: CASGPRQGGYYGYTF
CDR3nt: TGCGCCAGCGGGCCCCGGCAGGGGGGTTACTATGGCTACACCTTC

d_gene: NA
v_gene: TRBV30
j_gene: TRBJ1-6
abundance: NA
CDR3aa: CAWSVGTLGSPLHF
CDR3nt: TGTGCCTGGAGTGTCGGGACCCTAGGTTCACCCCTCCACTTT